This TCR beta chain was obtained from a study of human T cells and chemical hapten exposure. Study background: The study lasted 20 to 25 weeks, and patients were dosed weekly with diphenylcyclopropenone on the scalp throughout. Study-level results: Unchanged with DPC sensitization were TCRs above 1 in 1000 frequency. Patch test score tracked positively with PT1 expanded TCR counts.

This clonotype came up many times. Antigen specificity is unknown. TCRdb re-called the RACE reads with MiXCR, one entry per CDR3 protein. The sample yields approximately 400,000 distinct CDR3 sequences, 5.1% seen once. Specified time point: pre-sensitization, week 0. Indicated treatment: therapeutic diphenylcyclopropenone sensitization with weekly scalp DPC. The sequence came from a woman in her 50s with alopecia areata. Some clones in this sample may be carry-over from other donors' samples. The sequenced sample was whole blood, obtained in connection with sensitization to the hapten diphenylcyclopropenone (DPC).

The CDR3, as DNA: TGCAGCGTGGGGCCGAGTACGGATCAGCCCCAGCATTTT. Translation gives CSVGPSTDQPQHF. The J gene is TRBJ1-5, the V gene TRBV29-1; perhaps TRBD1 as D (5 bases). CDR3 length equals 13 residues. Germline values: CDR1 SQVTM, CDR2 ANQGSEA. V was pared by 6 bases and J by 5 bases, with 14 bases between.